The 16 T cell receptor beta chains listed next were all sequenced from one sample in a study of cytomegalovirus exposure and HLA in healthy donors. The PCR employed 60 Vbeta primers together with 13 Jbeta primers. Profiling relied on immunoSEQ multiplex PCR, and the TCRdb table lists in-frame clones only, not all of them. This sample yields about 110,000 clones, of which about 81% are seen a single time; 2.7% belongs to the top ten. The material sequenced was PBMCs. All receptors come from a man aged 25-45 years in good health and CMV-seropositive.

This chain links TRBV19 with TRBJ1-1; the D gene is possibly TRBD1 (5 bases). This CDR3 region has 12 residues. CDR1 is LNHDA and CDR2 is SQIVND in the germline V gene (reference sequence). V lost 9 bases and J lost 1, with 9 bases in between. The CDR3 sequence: CASPRENTEAFF. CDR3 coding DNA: TGTGCCAGCCCCAGGGAGAACACTGAAGCTTTCTTT. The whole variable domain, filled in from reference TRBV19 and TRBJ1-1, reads DGGITQSPKYLFRKEGQNVTLSCEQNLNHDAMYWYRQDPGQGLRLIYYSQIVNDFQKGDIAEGYSVSREKKESFPLTVTSAQKNPTAFYLCASPRENTEAFFGQGTRLTVV.

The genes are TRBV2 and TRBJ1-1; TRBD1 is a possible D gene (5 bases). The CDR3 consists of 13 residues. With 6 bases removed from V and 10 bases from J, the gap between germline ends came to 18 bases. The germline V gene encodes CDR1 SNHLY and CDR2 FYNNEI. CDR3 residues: CASRLGLKLRAFF. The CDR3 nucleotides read TGTGCCAGCAGGTTGGGACTCAAGTTACGAGCTTTCTTT.

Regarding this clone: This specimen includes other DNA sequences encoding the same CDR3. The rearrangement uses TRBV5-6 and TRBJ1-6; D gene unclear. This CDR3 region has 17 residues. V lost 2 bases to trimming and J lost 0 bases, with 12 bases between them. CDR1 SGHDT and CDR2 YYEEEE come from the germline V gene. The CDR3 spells CASSLGGGSSYNSPLHF. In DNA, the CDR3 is TGTGCCAGCAGCTTAGGCGGTGGCAGCTCCTATAATTCACCCCTCCACTTT.

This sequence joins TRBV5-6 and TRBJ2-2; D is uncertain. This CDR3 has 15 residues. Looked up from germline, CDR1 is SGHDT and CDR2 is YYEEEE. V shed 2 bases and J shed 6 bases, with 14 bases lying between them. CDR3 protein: CASSFPGNSPGELFF. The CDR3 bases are TGTGCCAGCAGCTTCCCAGGCAACTCGCCCGGGGAGCTGTTTTTT.

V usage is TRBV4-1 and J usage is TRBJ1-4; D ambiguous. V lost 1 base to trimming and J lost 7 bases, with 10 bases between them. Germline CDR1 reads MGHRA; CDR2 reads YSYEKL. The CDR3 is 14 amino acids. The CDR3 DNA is TGCGCCAGCAGCCAAGTTGGACTGAGTGAAAAACTGTTTTTT. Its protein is CASSQVGLSEKLFF.

The CDR3 DNA reads as TGTGCCAGTAGCGCCTTGGGACAGGTGACCTACGAGCAGTACTTC. Amino acid sequence: CASSALGQVTYEQYF. V and J are TRBV19 and TRBJ2-7; 8 positions agree with TRBD1. Germline values: CDR1 LNHDA, CDR2 SQIVND (reference sequence). V lost 6 bases to trimming and J lost 2 bases; unmatched junction nucleotides: 9. The CDR3 covers 15 residues. The variable domain in full, with the rest retrieved from reference TRBV19 and TRBJ2-7, is DGGITQSPKYLFRKEGQNVTLSCEQNLNHDAMYWYRQDPGQGLRLIYYSQIVNDFQKGDIAEGYSVSREKKESFPLTVTSAQKNPTAFYLCASSALGQVTYEQYFGPGTRLTVT.

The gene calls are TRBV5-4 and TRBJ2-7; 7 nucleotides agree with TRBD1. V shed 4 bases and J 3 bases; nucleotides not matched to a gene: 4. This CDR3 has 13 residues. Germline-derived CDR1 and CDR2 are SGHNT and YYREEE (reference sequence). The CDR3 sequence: CASSTDRDYEQYF. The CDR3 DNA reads TGTGCCAGCAGCACTGACAGGGACTACGAGCAGTACTTC.

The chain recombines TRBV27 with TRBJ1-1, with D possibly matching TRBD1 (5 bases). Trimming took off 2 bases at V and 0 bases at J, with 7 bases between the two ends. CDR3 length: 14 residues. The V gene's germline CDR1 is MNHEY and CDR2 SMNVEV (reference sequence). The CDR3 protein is CASSLNRLNTEAFF. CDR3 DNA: TGTGCCAGCAGTTTAAACAGGCTGAACACTGAAGCTTTCTTT.

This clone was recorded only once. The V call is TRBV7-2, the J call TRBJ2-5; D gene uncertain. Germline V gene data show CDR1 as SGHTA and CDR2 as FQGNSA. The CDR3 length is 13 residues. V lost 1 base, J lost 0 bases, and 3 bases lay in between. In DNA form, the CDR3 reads TGTGCCAGCAGCTTAGTCAACCAAGAGACCCAGTACTTC. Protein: CASSLVNQETQYF.

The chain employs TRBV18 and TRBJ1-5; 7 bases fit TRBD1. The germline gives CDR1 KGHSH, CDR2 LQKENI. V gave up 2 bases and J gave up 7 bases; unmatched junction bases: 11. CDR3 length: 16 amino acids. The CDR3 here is CASSPARGKGSQPQHF. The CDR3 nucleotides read TGTGCCAGCTCACCAGCCAGGGGGAAAGGTTCGCAGCCCCAGCATTTT.

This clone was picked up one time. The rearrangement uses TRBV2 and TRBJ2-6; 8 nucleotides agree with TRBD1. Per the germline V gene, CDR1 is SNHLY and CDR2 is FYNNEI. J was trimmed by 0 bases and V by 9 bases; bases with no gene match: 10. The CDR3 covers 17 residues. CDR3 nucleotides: TGTGCCAGTGATTCCAGGGGGCTCGTCTCTGGGGCCAACGTCCTGACTTTC. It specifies CASDSRGLVSGANVLTF.

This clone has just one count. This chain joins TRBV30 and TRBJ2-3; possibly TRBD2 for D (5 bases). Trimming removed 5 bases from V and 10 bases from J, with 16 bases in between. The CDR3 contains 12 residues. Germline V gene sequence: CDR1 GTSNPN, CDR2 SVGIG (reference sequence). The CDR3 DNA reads TGTGCCTGGGGCCAACCTTCCGGGGCGCAGTATTTT. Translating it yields CAWGQPSGAQYF.

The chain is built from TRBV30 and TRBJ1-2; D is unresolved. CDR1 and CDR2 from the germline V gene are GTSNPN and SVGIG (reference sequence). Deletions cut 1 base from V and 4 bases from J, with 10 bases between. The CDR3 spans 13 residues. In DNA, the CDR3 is TGTGCCTGGAGTGCGGGGTATGGCTATGGCTACACCTTC. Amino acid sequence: CAWSAGYGYGYTF.

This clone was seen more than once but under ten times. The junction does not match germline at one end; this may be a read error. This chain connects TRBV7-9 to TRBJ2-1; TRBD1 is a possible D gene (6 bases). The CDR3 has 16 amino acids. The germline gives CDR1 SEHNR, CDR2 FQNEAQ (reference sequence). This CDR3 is CSSSSLQGSSYNEQFF. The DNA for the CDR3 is TGTTCCAGCAGCTCTCTTCAGGGGAGCTCCTACAATGAGCAGTTCTTC.

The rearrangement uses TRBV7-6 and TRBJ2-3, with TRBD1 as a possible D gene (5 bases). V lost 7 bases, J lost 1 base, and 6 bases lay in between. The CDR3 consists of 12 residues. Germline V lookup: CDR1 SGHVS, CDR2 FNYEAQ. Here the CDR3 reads CASTRGTDTQYF. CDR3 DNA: TGTGCCAGCACCAGGGGCACAGATACGCAGTATTTT.

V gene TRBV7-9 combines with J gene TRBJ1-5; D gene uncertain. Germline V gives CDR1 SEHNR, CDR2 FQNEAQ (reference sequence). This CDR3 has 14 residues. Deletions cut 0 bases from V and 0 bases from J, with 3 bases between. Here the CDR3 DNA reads TGTGCCAGCAGCTTAGCCTATAGCAATCAGCCCCAGCATTTT. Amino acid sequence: CASSLAYSNQPQHF.